This T cell receptor (beta chain) was sequenced in a study of T-cell reconstitution after alpha-beta-depleted transplantation in children. Broader study findings: T cells produced anew were the main source of T-cell counts and diversity one year after transplant.

For TCRbeta, the library was prepared with unique molecular identifiers. TCRdb reprocessed the PCR reads via MiXCR and lists one record per CDR3 protein. The sample yields about 98,000 distinct CDR3 sequences, 6% seen once. This clonotype has at least ten counts. Its antigen is currently unknown. The germline CDR1 and CDR2 sequences are SQVTM and ANQGSEA. V was cut by 7 bases and J by 1 base, with 11 bases left in between. The CDR3 contains 13 residues. This specimen was PBMCs, mostly from graft donor cells, taken 60 days after TCRalphabeta/CD19-depleted stem cell transplant. The chain recombines TRBV29-1 with TRBJ2-1; TRBD2 might be the D (6 bases). The TCR sequence derives from a female patient aged 2 to 10 who had a stem cell transplant for Fanconi anemia, so the T cells may come from the graft donor. This CDR3 is CSARESSYNEQFF. CDR3 nucleotides: TGCAGCGCACGGGAGTCGTCCTACAATGAGCAGTTCTTC.